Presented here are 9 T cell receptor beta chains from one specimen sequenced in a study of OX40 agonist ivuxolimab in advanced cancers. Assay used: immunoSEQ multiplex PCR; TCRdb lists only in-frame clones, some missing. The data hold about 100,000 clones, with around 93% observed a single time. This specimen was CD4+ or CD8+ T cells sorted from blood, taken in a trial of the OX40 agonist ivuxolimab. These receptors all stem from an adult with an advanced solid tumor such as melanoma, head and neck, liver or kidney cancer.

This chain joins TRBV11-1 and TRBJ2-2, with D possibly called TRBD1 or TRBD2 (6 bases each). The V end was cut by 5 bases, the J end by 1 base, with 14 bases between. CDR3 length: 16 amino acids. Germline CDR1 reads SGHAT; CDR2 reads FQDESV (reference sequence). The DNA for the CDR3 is TGTGCCAGCAGCCGGAGGGGGAAGCAGAACACCGGGGAGCTGTTTTTT. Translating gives CASSRRGKQNTGELFF.

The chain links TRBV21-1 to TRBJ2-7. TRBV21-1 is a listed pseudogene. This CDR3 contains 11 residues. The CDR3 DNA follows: TGTGCCAGCAGCAAACGATTCGAGCAGTACTTC. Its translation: CASSKRFEQYF.

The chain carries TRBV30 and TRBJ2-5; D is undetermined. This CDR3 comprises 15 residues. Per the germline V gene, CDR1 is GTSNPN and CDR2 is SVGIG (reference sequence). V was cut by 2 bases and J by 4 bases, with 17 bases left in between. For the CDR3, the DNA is TGTGCCTGGAGTACGTCTCCAAGGCGGTCAGAGACCCAGTACTTC. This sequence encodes CAWSTSPRRSETQYF.

The CDR3 region has the DNA TGTGCCAGCAGTTACAATACCGAGCAGTACTTC. This gives the protein CASSYNTEQYF. This chain connects TRBV6-6 to TRBJ2-7; D is unresolved. Germline CDR1 is MNHNY and CDR2 is SVGAGI (reference sequence). The CDR3 extends over 11 amino acids. The germline V and J ends were trimmed by 2 bases and 6 bases, with 5 bases remaining between them.

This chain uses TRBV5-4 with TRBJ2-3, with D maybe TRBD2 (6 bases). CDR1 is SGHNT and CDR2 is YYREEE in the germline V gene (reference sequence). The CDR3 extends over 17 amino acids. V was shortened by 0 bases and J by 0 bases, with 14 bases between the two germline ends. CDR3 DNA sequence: TGTGCCAGCAGCTTGGCTCTGGGCGGGGCTAGCACAGATACGCAGTATTTT. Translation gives CASSLALGGASTDTQYF.

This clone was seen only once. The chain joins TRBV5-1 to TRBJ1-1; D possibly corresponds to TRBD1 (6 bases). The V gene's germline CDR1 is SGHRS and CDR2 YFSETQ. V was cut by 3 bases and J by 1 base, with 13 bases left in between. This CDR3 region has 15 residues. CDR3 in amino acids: CASSSPDRSNTEAFF. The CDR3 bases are TGCGCCAGCAGCTCCCCGGACAGATCGAACACTGAAGCTTTCTTT.

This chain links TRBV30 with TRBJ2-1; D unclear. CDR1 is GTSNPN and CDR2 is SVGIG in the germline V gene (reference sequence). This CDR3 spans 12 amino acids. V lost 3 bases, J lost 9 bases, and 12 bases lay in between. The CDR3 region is CAWSPRVGEQFF. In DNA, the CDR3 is TGTGCCTGGAGCCCCAGAGTTGGTGAGCAGTTCTTC. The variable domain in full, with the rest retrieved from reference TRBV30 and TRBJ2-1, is SQTIHQWPATLVQPVGSPLSLECTVEGTSNPNLYWYRQAAGRGLQLLFYSVGIGQISSEVPQNLSASRPQDRQFILSSKKLLLSDSGFYLCAWSPRVGEQFFGPGTRLTVL.

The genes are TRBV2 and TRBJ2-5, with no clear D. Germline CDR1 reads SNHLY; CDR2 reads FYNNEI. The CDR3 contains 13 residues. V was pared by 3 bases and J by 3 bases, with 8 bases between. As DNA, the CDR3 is TGTGCCAGCAGTGACGTCAGCAAAGAGACCCAGTACTTC. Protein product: CASSDVSKETQYF.

For the CDR3, the DNA is TGTGCCAGTAGTATTTGGGAGAAGGGGGCCAACGTCCTGACTTTC. It translates to CASSIWEKGANVLTF. The rearrangement links TRBV19 to TRBJ2-6; the D gene is possibly TRBD2 (5 bases). V lost 3 bases to trimming and J lost 4 bases, with 10 bases between them. This CDR3 has 15 amino acids. Germline V gene lookup returns CDR1 LNHDA and CDR2 SQIVND (reference sequence).